The next 30 T cell receptor beta chains were all read from a single sample in a study of beta chain features in type 1 diabetes. Reverse transcription of all isolated RNA meant that expressed TCRB transcripts were sequenced. TCRdb keeps only in-frame clones here, not all; method: immunoSEQ multiplex PCR. The sample contains about 410,000 clones, about 15% of which appear only once. Sequencing was carried out using naive CD4+ T cells from blood. These TCRs come from a man in his thirties or forties in good health.

The rearrangement uses TRBV29-1 and TRBJ2-7; D unresolved. Germline CDR1 and CDR2: SQVTM and ANQGSEA. This CDR3 comprises 13 residues. V shed 2 bases and J shed 0 bases, with 8 bases lying between them. The CDR3 nucleotides read TGCAGCGTTGAAATCTGGGGCTCCTACGAGCAGTACTTC. Translating gives CSVEIWGSYEQYF.

Notes on this clone: One end of the junction varies from germline; a read error may be responsible. The V call is TRBV10-3, the J call TRBJ2-1; the D gene is possibly TRBD2 (5 bases). From germline, CDR1 is ENHRY and CDR2 SYGVKD. This CDR3 spans 15 amino acids. The CDR3 DNA reads as TGTGCCATCACTGAGGACTGGAGCTCCTACAATGAGCAGTTCTTC. Residues: CAITEDWSSYNEQFF.

A few counts support this clone. The genes are TRBV27 and TRBJ2-3; possible D gene TRBD2, 6 bases. This CDR3 spans 12 amino acids. CDR1 and CDR2 (germline): MNHEY, SMNVEV (reference sequence). Trimming removed 5 bases from V and 10 bases from J, with 13 bases in between. The CDR3 nucleotides are TGTGCCAGCAGTACGGGGGAAATCGCGCAGTATTTT. Protein product: CASSTGEIAQYF.

V usage is TRBV9 and J usage is TRBJ2-3; D not resolved. The CDR3 totals 16 residues. The V gene's germline CDR1 is SGDLS and CDR2 YYNGEE. V lost 0 bases to trimming and J lost 0 bases, with 11 bases between them. The CDR3 DNA sequence: TGTGCCAGCAGCGTAGAGGTATACACTAGCACAGATACGCAGTATTTT. Encoded protein: CASSVEVYTSTDTQYF.

Only a few counts were recorded for this clone. The rearrangement uses TRBV4-2 and TRBJ2-6; D is undetermined. This CDR3 comprises 16 residues. Trimming shortened V by 4 bases and J by 1 base, and 11 bases separated the two germline ends. The V gene's germline CDR1 is LGHNA and CDR2 YNFKEQ. This CDR3 reads CASSPRVLSGANVLTF. CDR3 in DNA: TGTGCCAGCAGCCCCCGGGTACTATCTGGGGCCAACGTCCTGACTTTC.

The sample holds a few counts of this clone. The V gene is TRBV7-2, the J gene TRBJ2-5; 11 bases align to TRBD2. Trimming at V came to 4 bases and at J to 5 bases, leaving 15 bases not matched to a gene. The germline gives CDR1 SGHTA, CDR2 FQGNSA. This CDR3 has 18 amino acids. As DNA, the CDR3 is TGTGCCAGCAGCTCCGACCTGAGACTAGCGGGAAGAACGGAGACCCAGTACTTC. This translates into CASSSDLRLAGRTETQYF.

This clone was found a few times. The chain carries TRBV15 and TRBJ2-5, with D hard to call. The CDR3 has 14 amino acids. V was clipped by 0 bases and J by 2 bases, with 7 bases between them. The germline V gene encodes CDR1 LNHNV and CDR2 YYDKDF (reference sequence). This CDR3 reads CATSRDTRQETQYF. The CDR3, as DNA: TGTGCCACCAGCAGAGACACCCGTCAAGAGACCCAGTACTTC.

J is TRBJ1-4 and V is TRBV27, with no clear D. CDR3 length: 15 residues. V lost 4 bases and J lost 7, with 16 bases in between. The germline V gene has CDR1 MNHEY and CDR2 SMNVEV (reference sequence). Here the CDR3 DNA reads TGTGCCAGCAGTTCGACCTGGGTCACGTTTGAAAAACTGTTTTTT. The encoded protein is CASSSTWVTFEKLFF.

This clone was seen more than once but under ten times. The chain carries TRBV29-1 and TRBJ2-1; 12 bases are shared with TRBD1. From germline, CDR1 is SQVTM and CDR2 ANQGSEA. With 4 bases clipped from V and 7 bases from J, the junction kept 8 bases outside the gene matches. There are 15 residues in the CDR3. In DNA, the CDR3 is TGCAGCGTTGCGGTTTGGGGACAGGGGGCTAATGAGCAGTTCTTC. Residues: CSVAVWGQGANEQFF.

The chain joins TRBV2 to TRBJ2-3, with TRBD1 as a possible D gene (7 bases). The CDR3 consists of 13 residues. V gave up 9 bases and J gave up 5 bases, with 15 bases separating them. Germline loops: CDR1 SNHLY, CDR2 FYNNEI. The CDR3 sequence is CARGGQRGDTQYF. CDR3 DNA sequence: TGTGCCAGGGGGGGACAGCGAGGAGATACGCAGTATTTT.

This clone was detected only a few times. The chain uses TRBV18 and TRBJ2-5; no clear D gene. V dropped 1 base and J dropped 4 bases, with 10 bases sitting between them. The CDR3 length is 14 residues. Germline V gene sequence: CDR1 KGHSH, CDR2 LQKENI. The CDR3 DNA is TGTGCCAGCTCACCACTTAACAGAAGAGAGACCCAGTACTTC. It specifies CASSPLNRRETQYF.

The V and J genes are TRBV9 and TRBJ2-3; 7 bases agree with TRBD2. The CDR3 totals 16 residues. V lost 0 bases, J lost 1 base, and 5 bases stayed unmatched. Per the germline V gene, CDR1 is SGDLS and CDR2 is YYNGEE. The CDR3 sequence is CASSVAPSGGTDTQYF. The CDR3 coding sequence is TGTGCCAGCAGCGTAGCCCCCAGCGGGGGCACAGATACGCAGTATTTT.

Only a few counts were recorded for this clone. The V call is TRBV7-9, the J call TRBJ2-2; possible D gene TRBD2, 5 bases. Trimming stripped 2 bases from V and 9 bases from J, with 7 bases between. The germline CDR1 and CDR2 sequences are SEHNR and FQNEAQ (reference sequence). The CDR3 is 12 residues long. The CDR3 protein is CASSLWRRELFF. The CDR3 DNA is TGTGCCAGCAGCTTATGGAGGAGGGAGCTGTTTTTT.

In this sample, this clone turned up a few times. V is TRBV9 and J is TRBJ1-5; D gene ambiguous. Germline-derived CDR1 and CDR2 are SGDLS and YYNGEE. The CDR3 totals 13 residues. V gave up 1 base and J gave up 2 bases, with 4 bases separating them. This chain's CDR3 is CASSVMGNQPQHF. CDR3 coding DNA: TGTGCCAGCAGCGTAATGGGCAATCAGCCCCAGCATTTT.

This clone was found a few times. The chain combines TRBV12-5 with TRBJ2-7; D could derive from TRBD1 or TRBD2 (5 bases each). From germline, CDR1 is LGHNT and CDR2 FRNRAP. Trimming cost V 3 bases and J 12 bases, with 15 bases left between them. The CDR3 sequence is 12 residues long. The CDR3 reads CASGFGDPRLYF. The CDR3 DNA follows: TGTGCTAGTGGTTTCGGGGACCCGCGTCTGTACTTC. The full variable domain, its missing parts supplied by reference TRBV12-5 and TRBJ2-7, is DARVTQTPRHKVTEMGQEVTMRCQPILGHNTVFWYRQTMMQGLELLAYFRNRAPLDDSGMPKDRFSAEMPDATLATLKIQPSEPRDSAVYFCASGFGDPRLYFGPGTRLTVT.

This chain uses TRBV7-2 with TRBJ2-3; 8 bases align to TRBD2. Germline V gives CDR1 SGHTA, CDR2 FQGNSA. The length of the CDR3 is 14 residues. V lost 5 bases, J lost 4 bases, and 5 bases stayed unmatched. Here the CDR3 reads CASSLSGSPDTQYF. The DNA for the CDR3 is TGTGCCAGCAGCCTAAGCGGGAGCCCAGATACGCAGTATTTT.

This clone came up a few times. V gene TRBV30 combines with J gene TRBJ2-5; a possible D gene is TRBD2 (6 bases). Trimming left V 3 bases short and J 2 bases short, with 16 bases between. This CDR3 comprises 15 residues. The germline V gene has CDR1 GTSNPN and CDR2 SVGIG (reference sequence). This chain's CDR3 is CAWRPPGGFQETQYF. For the CDR3, the DNA is TGTGCCTGGAGACCTCCCGGGGGATTTCAAGAGACCCAGTACTTC.

This clone came up once. J is TRBJ1-5 and V is TRBV7-8; D may be TRBD1 (5 bases). Germline assignment: CDR1 SGHVS and CDR2 FQNEAQ. The CDR3 loop spans 17 amino acids. The V and J ends lost 0 bases and 5 bases respectively, with 17 bases between them. CDR3 bases: TGTGCCAGCAGCTTAGCGATTACGGACACTACCTATCAGCCCCAGCATTTT. It translates to CASSLAITDTTYQPQHF.

Comments on this clone: This specimen includes other DNA sequences encoding the same CDR3. J is TRBJ2-2 and V is TRBV7-9; D is tentatively TRBD1 or TRBD2 (6 bases each). V lost 3 bases and J 5 bases, leaving 10 bases between the germline ends. This CDR3 region has 14 residues. Germline loops: CDR1 SEHNR, CDR2 FQNEAQ (reference sequence). The CDR3 bases are TGTGCCAGCAGCTTCAAGGGGGGAACCGGGGAGCTGTTTTTT. It codes for CASSFKGGTGELFF.

This clone appeared a few times. The chain recombines TRBV19 with TRBJ2-2; no definite D call. This CDR3 comprises 15 residues. V dropped 7 bases and J dropped 0 bases, with 12 bases sitting between them. Germline V gene sequence: CDR1 LNHDA, CDR2 SQIVND (reference sequence). The CDR3 here is CASIRTAANTGELFF. The CDR3 nucleotides read TGTGCCAGTATCCGGACGGCCGCGAACACCGGGGAGCTGTTTTTT.

CDR3 loop: CASSQPLKDEAFF. CDR3 in DNA: TGTGCCAGCAGTCAACCCTTGAAGGATGAAGCTTTCTTT. V gene TRBV6-5 combines with J gene TRBJ1-1; D remains ambiguous. The germline V and J ends were trimmed by 5 bases and 7 bases, with 14 bases remaining between them. Germline-derived CDR1 and CDR2 are MNHEY and SVGAGI. This CDR3 is 13 amino acids long.

For the CDR3, the DNA is TGCAGCGTTGCATTCGGGACAGGCAATCAGCCCCAGCATTTT. This codes for CSVAFGTGNQPQHF. The chain uses TRBV29-1 and TRBJ1-5; 7 nucleotides agree with TRBD1. The trim removed 4 bases at V and 2 bases at J, leaving 5 bases unmatched. The germline gives CDR1 SQVTM, CDR2 ANQGSEA. The CDR3 extends over 14 amino acids.

This chain uses TRBV5-1 with TRBJ1-2; 7 nucleotides match TRBD1. Germline V gene lookup returns CDR1 SGHRS and CDR2 YFSETQ. Trimming removed 0 bases from V and 8 bases from J; junction bases left unmatched: 4. The CDR3 spans 13 residues. The CDR3 loop is CASSLDRGDGYTF. CDR3 coding DNA: TGCGCCAGCAGCTTGGACAGGGGTGACGGCTACACCTTC.

This clone appeared a few times. The J gene is TRBJ1-1, the V gene TRBV30; D is ambiguous. Germline V gene lookup returns CDR1 GTSNPN and CDR2 SVGIG (reference sequence). This CDR3 region has 13 residues. V lost 2 bases and J 1 base, leaving 8 bases between the germline ends. The CDR3 sequence is CAWSHNRNTEAFF. The CDR3 region has the DNA TGTGCCTGGAGTCATAACAGGAACACTGAAGCTTTCTTT. Complete variable domain (other parts from reference TRBV30 and TRBJ1-1): SQTIHQWPATLVQPVGSPLSLECTVEGTSNPNLYWYRQAAGRGLQLLFYSVGIGQISSEVPQNLSASRPQDRQFILSSKKLLLSDSGFYLCAWSHNRNTEAFFGQGTRLTVV.

This clone has at least ten counts. V gene TRBV29-1 combines with J gene TRBJ1-5; possible D gene TRBD1, 5 bases. The CDR3 sequence is 11 residues long. Deletions cut 4 bases from V and 8 bases from J, with 9 bases between. Germline V gene lookup returns CDR1 SQVTM and CDR2 ANQGSEA. The CDR3 DNA reads TGCAGCGTTGGGAGCAGGGAGCCCCAGCATTTT. Protein product: CSVGSREPQHF. Combining the CDR3 with reference TRBV29-1 and TRBJ1-5 gives the whole variable domain SAVISQKPSRDICQRGTSLTIQCQVDSQVTMMFWYRQQPGQSLTLIATANQGSEATYESGFVIDKFPISRPNLTFSTLTVSNMSPEDSSIYLCSVGSREPQHFGDGTRLSIL.

This clone was recorded a few times. The J gene is TRBJ2-7, the V gene TRBV6-1, with TRBD1 as a possible D gene (6 bases). The germline CDR1 and CDR2 sequences are MNHNS and SASEGT. V lost 4 bases, J lost 3 bases, and 10 bases lay in between. The CDR3 spans 13 residues. DNA of the CDR3: TGTGCCAGCAGTGTCACAGGGAACTACGAGCAGTACGTC. Amino acid sequence: CASSVTGNYEQYV.

This clone was detected only a few times. The chain carries TRBV7-2 and TRBJ1-2, with D unresolved. The germline V gene has CDR1 SGHTA and CDR2 FQGNSA. This CDR3 contains 13 residues. V was cut by 4 bases and J by 2 bases, with 8 bases left in between. The CDR3 loop is CASSWAQNYGYTF. The CDR3 nucleotides are TGTGCCAGCAGCTGGGCACAGAACTATGGCTACACCTTC.

This clone was picked up a small number of times. The chain couples TRBV5-1 to TRBJ1-2; 7 bases map to TRBD1. The germline CDR1 and CDR2 sequences are SGHRS and YFSETQ. The CDR3 totals 14 residues. V trimming: 0 bases; J trimming: 4 bases; junction bases outside the gene matches: 3. In DNA, the CDR3 is TGCGCCAGCAGCTTGGGTGGGACAGCCTATGGCTACACCTTC. Protein: CASSLGGTAYGYTF.

The V and J genes are TRBV6-5 and TRBJ2-7, with D hard to call. Germline V gene lookup returns CDR1 MNHEY and CDR2 SVGAGI. The V end was cut by 1 base, the J end by 6 bases, with 13 bases between. This CDR3 has 14 amino acids. The CDR3 nucleotides are TGTGCCAGCAGTTACTTACGAGAGCAGTCCGAGCAGTACGTC. It encodes CASSYLREQSEQYV.

The chain is built from TRBV5-4 and TRBJ2-4; perhaps TRBD1 as D (5 bases). The CDR3 extends over 18 amino acids. Trimming removed 3 bases from V and 0 bases from J, with 19 bases in between. Germline V gene data show CDR1 as SGHNT and CDR2 as YYREEE (reference sequence). For the CDR3, the DNA is TGTGCCAGCAGCTCACCGACAGCTCATCCGATAGCCAAAAACATTCAGTACTTC. This translates into CASSSPTAHPIAKNIQYF.